This entry is about one T cell receptor beta chain. The study ran its PCR with 60 Vbeta and 13 Jbeta primers. The method was immunoSEQ multiplex PCR; TCRdb's version includes in-frame clones alone and lacks a portion of them. The sample consists of about 180,000 clones, over 60% of them appearing once. The data originate from a study of cytomegalovirus exposure and HLA in healthy donors. Study-wide context: Unique TCRs numbering approximately 80 million, obtained from HLA-typed donors, made up an early data release.

The sequencing sample was made of PBMCs. This receptor was taken from a man aged 18-30 years in good health and CMV-seronegative.

CDR3 in amino acids: CASSWTGRTDTQYF. DNA of the CDR3: TGTGCCAGCAGTTGGACAGGGCGGACAGATACGCAGTATTTT. The gene calls are TRBV6-4 and TRBJ2-3; 8 bases map to TRBD1. Germline-derived CDR1 and CDR2 are MRHNA and SNTAGT. V shed 5 bases and J 3 bases; nucleotides not matched to a gene: 4. The CDR3 has 14 residues.